Listed below are T cell receptor beta chains from one sample, sequenced in a study of T cell responses to AZD1222 COVID-19 vaccine. TCRdb's table, derived via immunoSEQ multiplex PCR, lists solely in-frame clones and lacks some. Of about 150,000 clones listed, roughly 82% are singletons. The sequenced sample was peripheral blood, obtained on day 0 of AZD1222 vaccination. The source is an adult in good health. The CDR3 runs from the conserved cysteine through the conserved F or W. A D gene is named only where the DNA matches it firmly. Some rows mark clone size as missing; the rest say once, few, many or name a class of expanded clone.

J gene: TRBJ2-1; V gene: TRBV7-2; D gene: TRBD1; clone size: .; CDR3 protein: CASSLGTGLNEQFF; CDR3 DNA: TGTGCCAGCAGCTTGGGGACAGGGTTGAATGAGCAGTTCTTC
J gene: TRBJ1-5; V gene: TRBV27; D gene: .; clone size: once; CDR3 protein: CASSFGQNNQPQHF; CDR3 DNA: TGTGCCAGCAGTTTTGGGCAGAACAATCAGCCCCAGCATTTT
J gene: TRBJ2-7; V gene: TRBV28; D gene: TRBD2; clone size: .; CDR3 protein: CASRSSGPSSYEQYF; CDR3 DNA: TGTGCCAGCAGATCTAGCGGCCCCAGCTCCTACGAGCAGTACTTC
J gene: TRBJ1-5; V gene: TRBV5-8; D gene: TRBD1; clone size: .; CDR3 protein: CASSLGTVSNQPQHF; CDR3 DNA: TGTGCCAGCAGCCTTGGGACAGTAAGCAATCAGCCCCAGCATTTT
J gene: TRBJ1-6; V gene: TRBV5-1; D gene: .; clone size: .; CDR3 protein: CASRRGRQGNSPLHF; CDR3 DNA: TGCGCCAGCAGGCGGGGTCGGCAGGGTAATTCACCCCTCCACTTT
J gene: TRBJ1-1; V gene: TRBV28; D gene: TRBD1; clone size: .; CDR3 protein: CASSSHPGGRGDTEAFF; CDR3 DNA: TGTGCCAGCAGTTCTCACCCAGGGGGTAGGGGAGACACTGAAGCTTTCTTT
J gene: TRBJ1-5; V gene: TRBV28; D gene: .; clone size: .; CDR3 protein: CASSKSSSVLNQPQHF; CDR3 DNA: TGTGCCAGCAGTAAAAGTAGTTCGGTACTCAATCAGCCCCAGCATTTT
J gene: TRBJ2-7; V gene: TRBV19; D gene: .; clone size: .; CDR3 protein: CASSIAGPSLPYEQYF; CDR3 DNA: TGTGCCAGTAGTATAGCCGGACCGTCACTCCCCTACGAGCAGTACTTC
J gene: TRBJ2-3; V gene: TRBV6-5; D gene: .; clone size: .; CDR3 protein: CASRTGTLRTDTQYF; CDR3 DNA: TGTGCCAGCAGAACCGGGACCCTTCGCACAGATACGCAGTATTTT
J gene: TRBJ1-1; V gene: TRBV6-5; D gene: TRBD1; clone size: .; CDR3 protein: CASSYSGQGRTEAFF; CDR3 DNA: TGTGCCAGCAGTTACTCGGGACAGGGACGCACTGAAGCTTTCTTT
J gene: TRBJ2-7; V gene: TRBV2; D gene: .; clone size: .; CDR3 protein: CASSASTYEQYF; CDR3 DNA: TGTGCCAGCAGTGCCAGTACCTACGAGCAGTACTTC
J gene: TRBJ1-4; V gene: TRBV6-5; D gene: .; clone size: .; CDR3 protein: CASGQAGGNEKLFF; CDR3 DNA: TGTGCCAGCGGGCAGGCGGGGGGAAATGAAAAACTGTTTTTT
J gene: TRBJ1-5; V gene: TRBV15; D gene: .; clone size: .; CDR3 protein: CATSTRQTNQPQHF; CDR3 DNA: TGTGCCACCAGCACCCGACAGACTAATCAGCCCCAGCATTTT
J gene: TRBJ2-3; V gene: TRBV11-3; D gene: TRBD1; clone size: .; CDR3 protein: CASSSRRGTGMADTQYF; CDR3 DNA: TGTGCCAGCAGCTCGCGGCGGGGGACAGGGATGGCTGATACGCAGTATTTT
J gene: TRBJ1-5; V gene: TRBV2; D gene: .; clone size: .; CDR3 protein: CASSEGTNTLSAQHF; CDR3 DNA: TGTGCCAGCAGTGAAGGGACAAATACTCTATCAGCCCAGCATTTT
J gene: TRBJ1-2; V gene: TRBV5-6; D gene: .; clone size: .; CDR3 protein: CASSFGRRGYGYTF; CDR3 DNA: TGTGCCAGCAGCTTTGGACGGCGGGGCTATGGCTACACCTTC
J gene: TRBJ1-6; V gene: TRBV14; D gene: TRBD1; clone size: .; CDR3 protein: CASSQHRIGTGLRNSPLHF; CDR3 DNA: TGTGCCAGCAGCCAACACCGGATAGGGACAGGGTTAAGGAATTCACCCCTCCACTTT
J gene: TRBJ1-5; V gene: TRBV6-1; D gene: .; clone size: .; CDR3 protein: CASSEGGIQPQHF; CDR3 DNA: TGTGCCAGCAGTGAAGGGGGCATCCAGCCCCAGCATTTT
J gene: TRBJ1-6; V gene: TRBV3-1/TRBV3-2; D gene: .; clone size: .; CDR3 protein: CASSLKTAPLHF; CDR3 DNA: TGTGCCAGCAGCCTCAAGACGGCGCCCCTCCACTTT
J gene: TRBJ1-2; V gene: TRBV5-8; D gene: TRBD1; clone size: .; CDR3 protein: CASSLGTRVTGYGYTF; CDR3 DNA: TGTGCCAGCAGCTTGGGTACGAGGGTGACAGGGTACGGCTACACCTTC
J gene: TRBJ1-3; V gene: TRBV9; D gene: .; clone size: .; CDR3 protein: CASSPDPAGASGNTIYF; CDR3 DNA: TGTGCCAGCAGCCCGGATCCCGCCGGGGCCTCTGGAAACACCATATATTTT
J gene: TRBJ2-1; V gene: TRBV11-2; D gene: .; clone size: once; CDR3 protein: CASSFPGERYNEQFF; CDR3 DNA: TGTGCCAGCAGCTTCCCGGGGGAACGTTACAATGAGCAGTTCTTC
J gene: TRBJ2-7; V gene: TRBV6-5; D gene: .; clone size: .; CDR3 protein: CASKSTKLEQYF; CDR3 DNA: TGTGCCAGCAAATCCACCAAACTCGAGCAGTACTTC
J gene: TRBJ1-1; V gene: TRBV20-1; D gene: .; clone size: .; CDR3 protein: CSAGRGTEAFF; CDR3 DNA: TGCAGTGCCGGGCGAGGGACTGAAGCTTTCTTT
J gene: TRBJ1-2; V gene: TRBV6-5; D gene: TRBD1; clone size: .; CDR3 protein: CASSLTGGASGYTF; CDR3 DNA: TGTGCCAGCAGCCTTACAGGGGGCGCCTCCGGCTACACCTTC
J gene: TRBJ2-5; V gene: TRBV14; D gene: .; clone size: .; CDR3 protein: CASSQGGQGGETQYF; CDR3 DNA: TGTGCCAGCAGCCAAGGGGGGCAGGGTGGAGAGACCCAGTACTTC
J gene: TRBJ1-4; V gene: TRBV7-9; D gene: .; clone size: .; CDR3 protein: CASSQVVGTTNEKLFF; CDR3 DNA: TGTGCCAGCAGCCAGGTCGTTGGGACAACTAATGAAAAACTGTTTTTT
J gene: TRBJ1-3; V gene: TRBV4-1; D gene: .; clone size: .; CDR3 protein: CASSKGGTGNTIYF; CDR3 DNA: TGCGCCAGCAGCAAAGGGGGAACAGGAAACACCATATATTTT
J gene: TRBJ2-1; V gene: TRBV5-1; D gene: .; clone size: .; CDR3 protein: CASSLEGSGEQFF; CDR3 DNA: TGCGCCAGCAGCTTAGAGGGGAGCGGTGAGCAGTTCTTC
J gene: TRBJ2-2; V gene: TRBV18; D gene: .; clone size: .; CDR3 protein: CASSRGRMENTGELFF; CDR3 DNA: TGTGCCAGCTCACGCGGACGGATGGAGAACACCGGGGAGCTGTTTTTT
J gene: TRBJ1-6; V gene: TRBV9; D gene: .; clone size: few; CDR3 protein: CASSRQGLSSYNSPLHF; CDR3 DNA: TGTGCCAGCAGCCGACAAGGCCTCAGCTCCTATAATTCACCCCTCCACTTT
J gene: TRBJ1-4; V gene: TRBV19; D gene: .; clone size: .; CDR3 protein: CASMADRTNEKLFF; CDR3 DNA: TGTGCCAGTATGGCCGACCGAACTAATGAAAAACTGTTTTTT
J gene: TRBJ1-1; V gene: TRBV2; D gene: TRBD1; clone size: .; CDR3 protein: CASSGGTANTEAFF; CDR3 DNA: TGTGCCAGCAGTGGGGGGACAGCGAACACTGAAGCTTTCTTT
J gene: TRBJ2-7; V gene: TRBV6-6; D gene: .; clone size: .; CDR3 protein: CASRAREVGEQYF; CDR3 DNA: TGTGCCAGCAGGGCTCGCGAGGTAGGCGAGCAGTACTTC
J gene: TRBJ1-3; V gene: TRBV9; D gene: TRBD1; clone size: .; CDR3 protein: CASSVLSTGGGNTIYF; CDR3 DNA: TGTGCCAGCAGCGTCCTATCGACAGGGGGTGGAAACACCATATATTTT
J gene: TRBJ1-2; V gene: TRBV20-1; D gene: .; clone size: .; CDR3 protein: CSASIGPSNEFNYGYTF; CDR3 DNA: TGCAGTGCGAGTATAGGTCCCTCAAACGAATTTAACTATGGCTACACCTTC
J gene: TRBJ1-5; V gene: TRBV2; D gene: TRBD1; clone size: .; CDR3 protein: CASSADREVSNQPQHF; CDR3 DNA: TGTGCCAGCAGCGCCGACAGGGAAGTTAGCAATCAGCCCCAGCATTTT
J gene: TRBJ1-1; V gene: TRBV10-3; D gene: .; clone size: .; CDR3 protein: CAISALTGEAFF; CDR3 DNA: TGTGCCATCAGTGCCTTGACAGGAGAAGCTTTCTTT
J gene: TRBJ1-2; V gene: TRBV6-1; D gene: .; clone size: .; CDR3 protein: CASSEALGGRIGIYGYTF; CDR3 DNA: TGTGCCAGCAGTGAAGCGCTCGGGGGCCGGATCGGCATATATGGCTACACCTTC
J gene: TRBJ2-1; V gene: TRBV11-3; D gene: TRBD1; clone size: .; CDR3 protein: CASSLGGQRSYNEQFF; CDR3 DNA: TGTGCCAGCAGCTTAGGGGGACAGCGCTCCTACAATGAGCAGTTCTTC
J gene: TRBJ1-1; V gene: TRBV27; D gene: TRBD1; clone size: few; CDR3 protein: CASSRQTGMKTEAFF; CDR3 DNA: TGTGCCAGCAGTCGCCAGACAGGGATGAAGACTGAAGCTTTCTTT
J gene: TRBJ1-2; V gene: TRBV7-9; D gene: .; clone size: once; CDR3 protein: CASSPGGGIGYGYTF; CDR3 DNA: TGTGCCAGCAGCCCCGGCGGGGGAATAGGCTATGGCTACACCTTC
J gene: TRBJ1-2; V gene: TRBV9; D gene: .; clone size: .; CDR3 protein: CASSVGNLGRANYGYTF; CDR3 DNA: TGTGCCAGCAGCGTAGGAAACCTGGGCCGGGCTAACTATGGCTACACCTTC
J gene: TRBJ1-1; V gene: TRBV2; D gene: .; clone size: .; CDR3 protein: CASSDVGDLAFF; CDR3 DNA: TGTGCCAGCAGTGATGTGGGGGACCTCGCTTTCTTT
J gene: TRBJ1-2; V gene: TRBV28; D gene: .; clone size: .; CDR3 protein: CASSPPESTYGYTF; CDR3 DNA: TGTGCCAGCAGTCCTCCGGAAAGCACCTATGGCTACACCTTC
J gene: TRBJ2-5; V gene: TRBV3-1/TRBV3-2; D gene: TRBD2; clone size: .; CDR3 protein: CASSRISGGSQETQYF; CDR3 DNA: TGTGCCAGCAGCCGTATTAGCGGGGGGTCCCAAGAGACCCAGTACTTC
J gene: TRBJ1-1; V gene: TRBV5-1; D gene: .; clone size: once; CDR3 protein: CASSYGQKPAEAFF; CDR3 DNA: TGCGCCAGCAGCTATGGACAGAAGCCTGCTGAAGCTTTCTTT
J gene: TRBJ2-5; V gene: TRBV5-5; D gene: .; clone size: .; CDR3 protein: CASSWGETQYF; CDR3 DNA: TGTGCCAGCAGCTGGGGGGAGACCCAGTACTTC
J gene: TRBJ2-6; V gene: TRBV5-1; D gene: TRBD1; clone size: .; CDR3 protein: CASSARSDRGRSGANVLTF; CDR3 DNA: TGCGCCAGCAGCGCCCGTTCGGACAGGGGTAGATCTGGGGCCAACGTCCTGACTTTC
J gene: TRBJ1-2; V gene: TRBV4-2; D gene: .; clone size: .; CDR3 protein: CASSREWAGDGYTF; CDR3 DNA: TGTGCCAGCAGCCGCGAGTGGGCAGGGGACGGCTACACCTTC
J gene: TRBJ2-2; V gene: TRBV19; D gene: .; clone size: .; CDR3 protein: CASSIDGSWGNTGELFF; CDR3 DNA: TGTGCCAGTAGTATAGATGGTTCTTGGGGGAACACCGGGGAGCTGTTTTTT
J gene: TRBJ2-1; V gene: TRBV6-1; D gene: TRBD2; clone size: .; CDR3 protein: CASSESGRPEQFF; CDR3 DNA: TGTGCCAGCAGTGAATCCGGGAGGCCTGAGCAGTTCTTC
J gene: TRBJ1-2; V gene: TRBV7-9; D gene: .; clone size: .; CDR3 protein: CASSLFLPTGFYGYTF; CDR3 DNA: TGTGCCAGCAGCTTATTCCTCCCGACAGGCTTCTATGGCTACACCTTC
J gene: TRBJ1-1; V gene: TRBV29-1; D gene: TRBD1; clone size: .; CDR3 protein: CSVSHRGANTEAFF; CDR3 DNA: TGCAGCGTAAGTCACAGGGGAGCGAACACTGAAGCTTTCTTT
J gene: TRBJ1-1; V gene: TRBV5-1; D gene: .; clone size: .; CDR3 protein: CASSLEPGYEAFF; CDR3 DNA: TGCGCCAGCAGCTTGGAGCCAGGGTATGAAGCTTTCTTT
J gene: TRBJ1-5; V gene: TRBV28; D gene: .; clone size: .; CDR3 protein: CASSPRPRGAENQPQHF; CDR3 DNA: TGTGCCAGCAGTCCCCGCCCCCGCGGGGCGGAGAATCAGCCCCAGCATTTT
J gene: TRBJ2-2; V gene: TRBV19; D gene: TRBD1; clone size: .; CDR3 protein: CASKDRAGDTGELFF; CDR3 DNA: TGTGCCAGTAAGGACAGGGCTGGAGACACCGGGGAGCTGTTTTTT
J gene: TRBJ1-3; V gene: TRBV6-5; D gene: TRBD1; clone size: once; CDR3 protein: CASRTGRSDTIYF; CDR3 DNA: TGTGCCAGCAGGACAGGGAGATCGGACACCATATATTTT
J gene: TRBJ2-1; V gene: TRBV25-1; D gene: .; clone size: .; CDR3 protein: CASSGEAPYNEQFF; CDR3 DNA: TGTGCCAGCAGCGGGGAGGCCCCCTACAATGAGCAGTTCTTC
J gene: TRBJ1-5; V gene: TRBV7-2; D gene: .; clone size: few; CDR3 protein: CASSLSRNNQPQHF; CDR3 DNA: TGTGCCAGCAGCTTAAGCAGGAACAATCAGCCCCAGCATTTT